The entry below describes one T cell receptor (beta chain). CDR1 is SGHNT and CDR2 is YYREEE in the germline V gene (reference sequence). V gave up 4 bases and J gave up 6 bases; unmatched junction bases: 2. This CDR3 is built from 15 residues. As originally analysed: Estimates of nucleated cell counts were drawn from the amplification of reference gene primers. This table comes from immunoSEQ multiplex PCR, and its TCRdb copy is limited to in-frame clones, with some not included. D and trimming come from the DNA, and the V and J calls and clone size come from that table. Of about 100,000 clones in the sample, more than 85% are singletons; the top ten hold 2% to 2.5%. The data belong to a study of blood T cell repertoires in COVID-19. Across the study: Samples taken during acute and convalescent COVID-19 were collected in the United States, Italy and Spain. Sources were T cells, B-cell-depleted T cells, or PBMCs; the material itself was cDNA or gDNA.

The chain joins TRBV5-4 to TRBJ2-2, with 14 bases aligning to TRBD2. The sequence came from a man in his fifties with active COVID-19. Sequences were obtained from peripheral blood. CDR3 in amino acids: CASSQGLAGAGELFF. The CDR3 DNA follows: TGTGCCAGCAGCCAGGGACTAGCGGGAGCCGGGGAGCTGTTTTTT. Full variable domain (rest looked up from reference TRBV5-4 and TRBJ2-2): ETGVTQSPTHLIKTRGQQVTLRCSSQSGHNTVSWYQQALGQGPQFIFQYYREEENGRGNFPPRFSGLQFPNYSSELNVNALELDDSALYLCASSQGLAGAGELFFGEGSRLTVL.